A selection of T cell receptor beta chains follows, all from one sample in a study of cytomegalovirus exposure and HLA in healthy donors. The data were produced by immunoSEQ multiplex PCR, yet TCRdb's version contains in-frame clones alone and is incomplete. The repertoire includes 250,000 to 350,000 clones, about nine tenths of them detected once, and around 4.2% sits in the top ten. The sequenced sample was PBMCs. The source is a man aged 35-49 years in good health and CMV-seropositive. CDR3s include the opening cysteine and the closing phenylalanine or tryptophan. Each record gives: clone size, D gene, V gene, J gene, CDR3 DNA, CDR3 protein. A D gene is named only where the DNA matches it firmly. Clone sizes are given selectively: once, few, many, or a class where the clone is expanded.

>NA|TRBD2|TRBV10-3|TRBJ2-3
TGTGCCATCAGTGAGACGGGGGGGAACACAGATACGCAGTATTTT
CAISETGGNTDTQYF
>NA|TRBD1|TRBV6-8|TRBJ1-4
TGTGCCAGCAGTTACCCAGGGACAGAGTCTAATGAAAAACTGTTTTTT
CASSYPGTESNEKLFF
>NA|TRBD1|TRBV2|TRBJ2-5
TGTGCCAGCAGTGAAGCGGGCAGGGGGCGCAGGGAGACCCAGTACTTC
CASSEAGRGRRETQYF
>NA|TRBD1|TRBV10-3|TRBJ1-1
TGTGCCATCAGCCAGGGGGAGGCCACTGAAGCTTTCTTT
CAISQGEATEAFF
>NA|TRBD1|TRBV30|TRBJ2-6
TGTGCCTGGGACAGGGGCCAAAGCTCTGGGGCCAACGTCCTGACTTTC
CAWDRGQSSGANVLTF
>NA|NA|TRBV28|TRBJ1-2
TGTGCCAGCAGTTTGACACGGACTAACTATGGCTACACCTTC
CASSLTRTNYGYTF
>NA|TRBD2|TRBV9|TRBJ2-2
TGTGCCAGCAGCGTAGCAAATCGGGAGGCCGGGGAGCTGTTTTTT
CASSVANREAGELFF
>NA|TRBD1|TRBV5-4|TRBJ2-2
TGTGCCAGCAGCTTGGGACAGGGTTTCGGCACCGGGGAGCTGTTTTTT
CASSLGQGFGTGELFF
>NA|TRBD1|TRBV6-5|TRBJ2-7
TGTGCCAGCAGTTTTAACCGGGACAGGGGCCGCGAGCAGTACTTC
CASSFNRDRGREQYF
>NA|NA|TRBV5-1|TRBJ1-1
TGCGCCAGCAGCTTTTTAGGCGGAAACACTGAAGCTTTCTTT
CASSFLGGNTEAFF
>NA|NA|TRBV9|TRBJ1-2
TGTGCCAGCAGCGTAGCTGGGGCGAACTATGGCTACACCTTC
CASSVAGANYGYTF
>few|NA|TRBV5-4|TRBJ2-3
TGTGCCAGCAGCCTTAGAGAGGGTTCGCAGTATTTT
CASSLREGSQYF
>NA|NA|TRBV29-1|TRBJ1-2
TGCAGCGTTGACAGCAGGGGCTACTATGGCTACACCTTC
CSVDSRGYYGYTF
>NA|NA|TRBV28|TRBJ2-6
TGTGCCAGCAGTTTAAGTACGGGTCACGGTGGCGGGGCCAACGTCCTGACTTTC
CASSLSTGHGGGANVLTF
>few|NA|TRBV19|TRBJ1-5
TGTGCCAGTAGTATGTGGCCGACCGCAGGTCAGCCCCAGCATTTT
CASSMWPTAGQPQHF
>NA|NA|TRBV11-2|TRBJ1-3
TGTGCCAGCAGCTTGGCAGTCGGAAACACCATATATTTT
CASSLAVGNTIYF
>NA|TRBD1|TRBV5-4|TRBJ2-5
TGTGCCAGCAGCTTGGACAGGGGGCAAGAGACCCAGTACTTC
CASSLDRGQETQYF
>few|TRBD1|TRBV28|TRBJ1-3
TGTGCCAGCAGTCCCCGGACAGGGGGCGTACACACCATATATTTT
CASSPRTGGVHTIYF
>NA|NA|TRBV28|TRBJ1-5
TGTGCCAGCAGTTTAGCGGGACAGCCCCAGCATTTT
CASSLAGQPQHF
>NA|NA|TRBV4-3|TRBJ2-7
TGCGCCAGCAGCCAAGCGTTGGGGCTGACCTACTACGAGCAGTACTTC
CASSQALGLTYYEQYF
>NA|TRBD1|TRBV18|TRBJ1-1
TGTGCCAGCTCACCACGGACAGGGGGTTTGAACACTGAAGCTTTCTTT
CASSPRTGGLNTEAFF
>NA|TRBD1|TRBV6-4|TRBJ2-3
TGTGCCAGCAGTGACGGCCCTCCCGGGACAGGGAACACAGATACGCAGTATTTT
CASSDGPPGTGNTDTQYF
>NA|NA|TRBV19|TRBJ2-4
TGTGCCAGTAGTATCGAGAGGGCAGGCCGGTTCTCTGGCATTCAGTACTTC
CASSIERAGRFSGIQYF
>NA|NA|TRBV5-1|TRBJ2-7
TGCGCCAGCAGCTTGGTTGGGGGGTCTTCCTCCTACGAGCAGTACTTC
CASSLVGGSSSYEQYF
>NA|TRBD2|TRBV2|TRBJ2-1
TGTGCCAGCAGGATCGGGACTAGCGGGAATGAGCAGTTCTTC
CASRIGTSGNEQFF
>NA|TRBD2|TRBV2|TRBJ2-1
TGTGCCAGCAGTGGTACTAGCGGGAGAATCGATGAGCAGTTCTTC
CASSGTSGRIDEQFF
>NA|TRBD1|TRBV9|TRBJ2-1
TGTGCCAGCAGCGTGGACCGGGACAGGGTGCTTAATGAGCAGTTCTTC
CASSVDRDRVLNEQFF
>NA|TRBD1|TRBV15|TRBJ2-1
TGTGCCACCAGCAGAGAGGACAGGGTACACAATGAGCAGTTCTTC
CATSREDRVHNEQFF
>once|NA|TRBV7-2|TRBJ1-1
TGTGCCAGCAGCTTAGTTTTGGCAGTTAACACTGAAGCTTTCTTT
CASSLVLAVNTEAFF
>NA|TRBD1|TRBV5-4|TRBJ2-7
TGTGCCAGCAGCTGGACCGGGACAGTAAAAAACGAGCAGTACTTC
CASSWTGTVKNEQYF
>NA|NA|TRBV15|TRBJ2-7
TGTGCCACCAGCAGACCGCAGGGTTCGGACGAGCAGTACTTC
CATSRPQGSDEQYF
>once|TRBD1|TRBV9|TRBJ2-7
TGTGCCAGCAGCGCAGGGACAGGGGCCAGCTACGAGCAGTACTTC
CASSAGTGASYEQYF
>NA|TRBD1|TRBV10-3|TRBJ1-2
TGTGCCATCAGTGAGGATAGGGGGACAGGGGTTGACTATGGCTACACCTTC
CAISEDRGTGVDYGYTF